A selection of T cell receptor beta chains follows, all from one sample in a study of T cells in tumors after PD-1 blockade. Using immunoSEQ multiplex PCR, the repertoire was profiled, and TCRdb retains in-frame clones only, with some absent. The sample yields 60,000 to 70,000 clones, roughly 70% seen once. Source: PBMCs, taken after anti-PD-1 treatment. Source of these receptors: a human donor with basal cell carcinoma. Each CDR3 is given with its conserved first and last residue. Each record gives: CDR3 DNA, CDR3 protein, V gene, clone size, J gene, D gene. D genes are given only for firm matches. Only some rows state a clone size, as once, few, many or a class for expanded clones.

cdr3_nt: TGCGCCAGCAGCTTGGAAGGACGGGGGGCAGGCTATGGCTACACCTTC; cdr3_aa: CASSLEGRGAGYGYTF; v_call: TRBV5-1; clone_size: .; j_call: TRBJ1-2; d_call: .
cdr3_nt: TGTGCCAGCAGCGTAGAAGGGGGGGGACGCGGTCCTCACGAGCAGTACTTC; cdr3_aa: CASSVEGGGRGPHEQYF; v_call: TRBV9; clone_size: .; j_call: TRBJ2-7; d_call: .
cdr3_nt: TGTGCCAGCAGTGAACTACTGCGGGGGGGGGAGACCCAGTACTTC; cdr3_aa: CASSELLRGGETQYF; v_call: TRBV2; clone_size: .; j_call: TRBJ2-5; d_call: TRBD2
cdr3_nt: TGTGCCAGCAGCTTAAAGGACAATAACGCTTTCTTT; cdr3_aa: CASSLKDNNAFF; v_call: TRBV7-8; clone_size: few; j_call: TRBJ1-1; d_call: .
cdr3_nt: TGTGCCAGCAGTTCTTGGGACAGGGGGCGGAATCAGCCCCAGCATTTT; cdr3_aa: CASSSWDRGRNQPQHF; v_call: TRBV6-2/TRBV6-3; clone_size: .; j_call: TRBJ1-5; d_call: TRBD1
cdr3_nt: TGCGCCAGCGGGCGGGGCAATCAGCCCCAGCATTTT; cdr3_aa: CASGRGNQPQHF; v_call: TRBV10-2; clone_size: .; j_call: TRBJ1-5; d_call: .
cdr3_nt: TGTGCCAGCAGAACACAGGGATCAAGCAATCAGCCCCAGCATTTT; cdr3_aa: CASRTQGSSNQPQHF; v_call: TRBV4-2; clone_size: few; j_call: TRBJ1-5; d_call: .
cdr3_nt: TGTGCCAGCAGTGACGCCAGCCCGTGGGCCTATAATTCACCCCTCCACTTT; cdr3_aa: CASSDASPWAYNSPLHF; v_call: TRBV2; clone_size: .; j_call: TRBJ1-6; d_call: .
cdr3_nt: TGTGCCAGTAGCCCACAGGGGACGAATACGCAGTATTTT; cdr3_aa: CASSPQGTNTQYF; v_call: TRBV19; clone_size: medium-sized; j_call: TRBJ2-3; d_call: TRBD1
cdr3_nt: TGTGCCAGCAGTCTAAAGCACCCATTCTCGGACACTCCTGAAGCTTTCTTT; cdr3_aa: CASSLKHPFSDTPEAFF; v_call: TRBV27; clone_size: .; j_call: TRBJ1-1; d_call: .
cdr3_nt: TGTGCCTGGAGTTCGGGACAGTCGAACACTGAAGCTTTCTTT; cdr3_aa: CAWSSGQSNTEAFF; v_call: TRBV30; clone_size: .; j_call: TRBJ1-1; d_call: TRBD1
cdr3_nt: TGTGCCTGTCGGACGTATGGCTACACCTTC; cdr3_aa: CACRTYGYTF; v_call: TRBV30; clone_size: .; j_call: TRBJ1-2; d_call: .
cdr3_nt: TGCGCCAGCAGCCTAAGACTAGCGGGGGTTAAAAACATTCAGTACTTC; cdr3_aa: CASSLRLAGVKNIQYF; v_call: TRBV5-1; clone_size: .; j_call: TRBJ2-4; d_call: TRBD2
cdr3_nt: TGCGCCAGCAGCTTGTTTCAAGAGAGGGTTGAAGCTTTCTTT; cdr3_aa: CASSLFQERVEAFF; v_call: TRBV5-1; clone_size: .; j_call: TRBJ1-1; d_call: .
cdr3_nt: TGTGCCTGGAGTCCCCGGGGTAGGGACAACTATGGCTACACCTTC; cdr3_aa: CAWSPRGRDNYGYTF; v_call: TRBV30; clone_size: .; j_call: TRBJ1-2; d_call: .
cdr3_nt: TGTGCCAGTAGTACTACCGGGACACTCGGGTCACCCCTCCACTTT; cdr3_aa: CASSTTGTLGSPLHF; v_call: TRBV19; clone_size: .; j_call: TRBJ1-6; d_call: .
cdr3_nt: TGCGCCAGCAGGTACGGGACAGGGGACACAGATACGCAGTATTTT; cdr3_aa: CASRYGTGDTDTQYF; v_call: TRBV5-1; clone_size: few; j_call: TRBJ2-3; d_call: TRBD1
cdr3_nt: TGTGCCAGCAGCTTTAGCGTAAATGAGCAGTTCTTC; cdr3_aa: CASSFSVNEQFF; v_call: TRBV7-9; clone_size: few; j_call: TRBJ2-1; d_call: .
cdr3_nt: TGTGCCAGCAGCGTAGGGTCCTACGGTCAGCCCCAGCATTTT; cdr3_aa: CASSVGSYGQPQHF; v_call: TRBV9; clone_size: .; j_call: TRBJ1-5; d_call: .
cdr3_nt: TGTGCCAGCAGCCAAGAAAGGGCGCTCGGCTACACCTTC; cdr3_aa: CASSQERALGYTF; v_call: TRBV14; clone_size: .; j_call: TRBJ1-2; d_call: .
cdr3_nt: TGTGCCAGCAGTTATCAACGCGGACAGGGGACTTCACCCCTCCACTTT; cdr3_aa: CASSYQRGQGTSPLHF; v_call: TRBV6-2/TRBV6-3; clone_size: .; j_call: TRBJ1-6; d_call: TRBD1
cdr3_nt: TGTGCCAGCAGTTACCGGGCGACAGATACGCAGTATTTT; cdr3_aa: CASSYRATDTQYF; v_call: TRBV6-2/TRBV6-3; clone_size: .; j_call: TRBJ2-3; d_call: .
cdr3_nt: TGTGCCAGCAGCACACAGGACAGGTCCTTCTCTGGAAACACCATATATTTT; cdr3_aa: CASSTQDRSFSGNTIYF; v_call: TRBV7-2; clone_size: .; j_call: TRBJ1-3; d_call: TRBD1
cdr3_nt: TGTGCCAGCAGTGCTTACAGGGGAGAGACACCCCTCCACTTT; cdr3_aa: CASSAYRGETPLHF; v_call: TRBV6-4; clone_size: .; j_call: TRBJ1-6; d_call: TRBD1
cdr3_nt: TGTGCCTCCACTTCAGGGGGCTTTGCGAACACCGGGGAGCTGTTTTTT; cdr3_aa: CASTSGGFANTGELFF; v_call: TRBV2; clone_size: few; j_call: TRBJ2-2; d_call: TRBD1
cdr3_nt: TGTGCCAGCAGCTTACCGGACAGCTCCTACGAGCAGTACTTC; cdr3_aa: CASSLPDSSYEQYF; v_call: TRBV6-5; clone_size: once; j_call: TRBJ2-7; d_call: .
cdr3_nt: TGTGCCAGCAGCCAGGGACTAGATATCTACAATGAGCAGTTCTTC; cdr3_aa: CASSQGLDIYNEQFF; v_call: TRBV6-6; clone_size: .; j_call: TRBJ2-1; d_call: TRBD2
cdr3_nt: TGTGCCAGTAGTAAACAGGGTGAGCAGTACTTC; cdr3_aa: CASSKQGEQYF; v_call: TRBV19; clone_size: .; j_call: TRBJ2-7; d_call: .
cdr3_nt: TGTGCCAGCAGCTCCCGAGCGGGCCCCGATACGCAGTATTTT; cdr3_aa: CASSSRAGPDTQYF; v_call: TRBV5-5; clone_size: .; j_call: TRBJ2-3; d_call: .
cdr3_nt: TGTGCCAGCAGCTTAGCGCTCTCTAGCGGGGACCAAGAGACCCAGTACTTC; cdr3_aa: CASSLALSSGDQETQYF; v_call: TRBV7-2; clone_size: .; j_call: TRBJ2-5; d_call: TRBD2
cdr3_nt: TGTGCCAGCAGCCTCCAACTCATCGCAGATACGCAGTATTTT; cdr3_aa: CASSLQLIADTQYF; v_call: TRBV7-9; clone_size: once; j_call: TRBJ2-3; d_call: .
cdr3_nt: TGCGCCAGCAGCCCCGGGACTGCTATTACCTACGAGCAGTACTTC; cdr3_aa: CASSPGTAITYEQYF; v_call: TRBV5-1; clone_size: few; j_call: TRBJ2-7; d_call: .
cdr3_nt: TGCGCCAGCAGCCTAGAGGTGGCCGGGGAGCTGTTTTTT; cdr3_aa: CASSLEVAGELFF; v_call: TRBV5-1; clone_size: .; j_call: TRBJ2-2; d_call: .
cdr3_nt: TGTGCCTGGAACAGACTGAATTCACCCCTCCACTTT; cdr3_aa: CAWNRLNSPLHF; v_call: TRBV30; clone_size: .; j_call: TRBJ1-6; d_call: .
cdr3_nt: TGTGCCAGCAGCGTAGGGCGACACCCGGAGACCCAGTACTTC; cdr3_aa: CASSVGRHPETQYF; v_call: TRBV9; clone_size: .; j_call: TRBJ2-5; d_call: .
cdr3_nt: TGTGCCAGCAGCTGGGACAGGAGCACAGATACGCAGTATTTT; cdr3_aa: CASSWDRSTDTQYF; v_call: TRBV7-8; clone_size: .; j_call: TRBJ2-3; d_call: TRBD1
cdr3_nt: TGTGCCAGCAGTTATGGGCTTCACAACAATGAGCAGTTCTTC; cdr3_aa: CASSYGLHNNEQFF; v_call: TRBV6-5; clone_size: .; j_call: TRBJ2-1; d_call: .
cdr3_nt: TGTGCCAGCAGCTCGACAGGAGAAGCCTACAATGAGCAGTTCTTC; cdr3_aa: CASSSTGEAYNEQFF; v_call: TRBV11-1; clone_size: .; j_call: TRBJ2-1; d_call: .
cdr3_nt: TGCGCCAGCAGCCCGACCGGGACAGTATACAATGAGCAGTTCTTC; cdr3_aa: CASSPTGTVYNEQFF; v_call: TRBV5-1; clone_size: .; j_call: TRBJ2-1; d_call: TRBD1
cdr3_nt: TGTGCCAGTAGCCAGGGGGCTCAGGTGAACACTGAAGCTTTCTTT; cdr3_aa: CASSQGAQVNTEAFF; v_call: TRBV19; clone_size: few; j_call: TRBJ1-1; d_call: TRBD1
cdr3_nt: TGTGCCAGCTCCCCAAATGCGATTGGGCGGGGGAACACTGAAGCTTTCTTT; cdr3_aa: CASSPNAIGRGNTEAFF; v_call: TRBV18; clone_size: .; j_call: TRBJ1-1; d_call: .
cdr3_nt: TGTGCCAGCAGGCCGACTAGCGGGGGGGGAGATACGCAGTATTTT; cdr3_aa: CASRPTSGGGDTQYF; v_call: TRBV5-4; clone_size: .; j_call: TRBJ2-3; d_call: TRBD2
cdr3_nt: TGTGCCAGCAGCCAAACGCAAGAGACCCAGTACTTC; cdr3_aa: CASSQTQETQYF; v_call: TRBV3-1/TRBV3-2; clone_size: once; j_call: TRBJ2-5; d_call: .
cdr3_nt: TGTGCCAGCAGCCAAGGGGCAGGTAAAGGCCAGCCCCAGCATTTT; cdr3_aa: CASSQGAGKGQPQHF; v_call: TRBV3-1/TRBV3-2; clone_size: .; j_call: TRBJ1-5; d_call: .
cdr3_nt: TGTGCCAGCAGCTTGACAGGGAGCTACGAGCAGTACTTC; cdr3_aa: CASSLTGSYEQYF; v_call: TRBV5-4; clone_size: .; j_call: TRBJ2-7; d_call: .
cdr3_nt: .; cdr3_aa: CTSSQVGQGNYGYTF; v_call: TRBV1; clone_size: .; j_call: TRBJ1-2; d_call: .
cdr3_nt: TGTGCCACCAGTGCCCCGACAGGGAACACCGGGGAGCTGTTTTTT; cdr3_aa: CATSAPTGNTGELFF; v_call: TRBV24-1; clone_size: .; j_call: TRBJ2-2; d_call: .
cdr3_nt: TGTGCCAGCAGTTACTCTGGGGCACGGGGAAACACCATATATTTT; cdr3_aa: CASSYSGARGNTIYF; v_call: TRBV6-5; clone_size: .; j_call: TRBJ1-3; d_call: .